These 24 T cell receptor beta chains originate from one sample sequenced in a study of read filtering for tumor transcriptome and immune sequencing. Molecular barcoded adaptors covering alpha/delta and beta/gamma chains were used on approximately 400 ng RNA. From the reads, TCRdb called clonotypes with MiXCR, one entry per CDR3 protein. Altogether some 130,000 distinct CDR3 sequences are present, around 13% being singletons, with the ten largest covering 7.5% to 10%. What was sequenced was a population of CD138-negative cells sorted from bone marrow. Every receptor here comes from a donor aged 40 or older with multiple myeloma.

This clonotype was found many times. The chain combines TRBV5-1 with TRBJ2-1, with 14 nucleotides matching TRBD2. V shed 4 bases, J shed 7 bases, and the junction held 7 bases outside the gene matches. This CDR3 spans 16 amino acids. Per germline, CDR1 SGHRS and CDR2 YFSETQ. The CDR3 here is CASSPQGLAGVNEQFF. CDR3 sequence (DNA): TGCGCCAGCAGCCCGCAGGGACTAGCGGGAGTAAATGAGCAGTTCTTC.

The CDR3: CASSQGTSGSTDTQYF. The CDR3 DNA reads as TGTGCCAGCAGCCAAGGGACTAGCGGTAGCACAGATACGCAGTATTTT. V gene TRBV3-1 combines with J gene TRBJ2-3; 10 positions match TRBD2. Germline assignment: CDR1 LGHDT and CDR2 YNNKEL (reference sequence). This CDR3 is 16 amino acids long. The ends lost 1 base at V and 0 bases at J; junction bases unmatched: 1.

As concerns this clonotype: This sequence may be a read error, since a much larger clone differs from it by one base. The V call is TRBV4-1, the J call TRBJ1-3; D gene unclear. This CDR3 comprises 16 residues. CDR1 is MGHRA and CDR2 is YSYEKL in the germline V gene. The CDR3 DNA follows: TGCGTCAGCAGCCAAGTGGGCGGACGCTCTGGAAACACCATATATTTT. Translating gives CVSSQVGGRSGNTIYF.

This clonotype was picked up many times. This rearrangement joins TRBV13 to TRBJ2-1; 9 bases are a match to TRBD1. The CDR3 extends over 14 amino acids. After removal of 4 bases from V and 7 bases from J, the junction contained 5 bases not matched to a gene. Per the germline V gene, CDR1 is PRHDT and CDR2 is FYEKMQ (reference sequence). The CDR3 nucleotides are TGTGCCAGCAGCTCAAGACAGGGGGTAAATGAGCAGTTCTTC. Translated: CASSSRQGVNEQFF. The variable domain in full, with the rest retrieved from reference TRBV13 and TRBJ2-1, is AAGVIQSPRHLIKEKRETATLKCYPIPRHDTVYWYQQGPGQDPQFLISFYEKMQSDKGSIPDRFSAQQFSDYHSELNMSSLELGDSALYFCASSSRQGVNEQFFGPGTRLTVL.

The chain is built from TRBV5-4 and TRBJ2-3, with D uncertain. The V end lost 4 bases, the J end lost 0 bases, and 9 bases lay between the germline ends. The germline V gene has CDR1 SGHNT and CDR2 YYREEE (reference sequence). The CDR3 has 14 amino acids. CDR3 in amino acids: CASSPETSTDTQYF. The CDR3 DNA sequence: TGTGCCAGCAGCCCAGAGACTAGCACAGATACGCAGTATTTT.

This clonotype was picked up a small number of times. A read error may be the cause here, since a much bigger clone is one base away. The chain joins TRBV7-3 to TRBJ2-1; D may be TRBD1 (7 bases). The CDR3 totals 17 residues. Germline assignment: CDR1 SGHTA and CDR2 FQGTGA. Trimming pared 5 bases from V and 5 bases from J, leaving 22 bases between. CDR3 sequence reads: CASSAGTALGTDNEQFF. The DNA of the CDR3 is TGTGCCAGCAGCGCTGGGACAGCCCTGGGGACTGACAATGAGCAGTTCTTC. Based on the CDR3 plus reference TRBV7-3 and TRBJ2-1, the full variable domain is GAGVSQTPSNKVTEKGKYVELRCDPISGHTALYWYRQSLGQGPEFLIYFQGTGAADDSGLPNDRFFAVRPEGSVSTLKIQRTERGDSAVYLCASSAGTALGTDNEQFFGPGTRLTVL.

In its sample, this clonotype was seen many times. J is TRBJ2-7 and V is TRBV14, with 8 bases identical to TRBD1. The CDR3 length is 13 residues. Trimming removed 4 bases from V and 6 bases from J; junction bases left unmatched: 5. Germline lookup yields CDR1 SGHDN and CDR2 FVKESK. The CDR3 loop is CASSPGQGVEQYF. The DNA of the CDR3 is TGTGCCAGCAGCCCTGGACAGGGAGTCGAGCAGTACTTC.

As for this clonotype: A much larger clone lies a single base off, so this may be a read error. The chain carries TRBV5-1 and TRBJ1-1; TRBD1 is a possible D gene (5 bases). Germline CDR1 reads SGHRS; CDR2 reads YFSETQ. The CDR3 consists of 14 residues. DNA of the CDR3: TGCGCCAGCAGCACGGTCGGGGGGGAGACTGGAGCTTTCTTT. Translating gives CASSTVGGETGAFF.

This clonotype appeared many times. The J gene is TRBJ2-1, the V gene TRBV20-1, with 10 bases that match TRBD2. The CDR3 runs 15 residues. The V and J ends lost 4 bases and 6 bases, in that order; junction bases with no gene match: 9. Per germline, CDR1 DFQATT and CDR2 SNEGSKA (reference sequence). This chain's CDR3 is CSANSPLAGVNEQFF. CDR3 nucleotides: TGCAGTGCTAATAGCCCTCTAGCGGGAGTCAATGAGCAGTTCTTC.

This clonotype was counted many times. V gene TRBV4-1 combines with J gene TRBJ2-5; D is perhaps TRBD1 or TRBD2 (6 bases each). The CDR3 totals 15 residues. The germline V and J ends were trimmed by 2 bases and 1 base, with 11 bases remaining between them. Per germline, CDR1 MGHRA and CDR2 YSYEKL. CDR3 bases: TGCGCCAGCAGCCAATGGGGGGCCGGCCAAGAGACCCAGTACTTC. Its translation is CASSQWGAGQETQYF.

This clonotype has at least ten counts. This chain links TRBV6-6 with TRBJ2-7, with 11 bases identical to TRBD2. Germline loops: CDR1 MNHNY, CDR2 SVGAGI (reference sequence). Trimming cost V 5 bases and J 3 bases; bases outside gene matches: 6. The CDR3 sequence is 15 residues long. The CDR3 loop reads CASSKGLAAFYEQYF. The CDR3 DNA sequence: TGTGCCAGCAGTAAGGGACTAGCGGCCTTCTACGAGCAGTACTTC.

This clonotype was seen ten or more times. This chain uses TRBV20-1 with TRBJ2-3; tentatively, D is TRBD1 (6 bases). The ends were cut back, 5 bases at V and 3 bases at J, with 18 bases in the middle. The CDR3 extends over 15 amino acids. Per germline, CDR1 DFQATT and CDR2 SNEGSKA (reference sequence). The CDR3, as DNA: TGCAGTGCTCCCTGGGACAAGGTTCGAACAGATACGCAGTATTTT. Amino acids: CSAPWDKVRTDTQYF.

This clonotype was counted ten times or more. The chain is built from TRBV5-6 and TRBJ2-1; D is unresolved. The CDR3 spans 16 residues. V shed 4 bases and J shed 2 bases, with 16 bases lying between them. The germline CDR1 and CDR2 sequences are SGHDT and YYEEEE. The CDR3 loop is CASSPGFGRAYNEQFF. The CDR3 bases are TGTGCCAGCAGCCCGGGCTTTGGACGGGCCTACAATGAGCAGTTCTTC.

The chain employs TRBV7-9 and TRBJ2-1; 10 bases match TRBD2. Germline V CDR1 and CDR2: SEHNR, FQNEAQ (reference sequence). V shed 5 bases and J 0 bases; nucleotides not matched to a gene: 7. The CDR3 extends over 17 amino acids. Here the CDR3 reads CASSPGSGRSSYNEQFF. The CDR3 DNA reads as TGTGCCAGCAGCCCGGGTAGCGGGAGGAGCTCCTACAATGAGCAGTTCTTC.

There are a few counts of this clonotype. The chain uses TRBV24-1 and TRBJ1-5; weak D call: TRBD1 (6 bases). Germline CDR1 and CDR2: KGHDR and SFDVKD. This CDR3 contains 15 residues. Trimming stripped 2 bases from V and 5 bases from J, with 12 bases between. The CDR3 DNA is TGTGCCACCAGTGATTCTGGACAGCTTTATCAGCCCCAGCATTTT. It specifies CATSDSGQLYQPQHF.

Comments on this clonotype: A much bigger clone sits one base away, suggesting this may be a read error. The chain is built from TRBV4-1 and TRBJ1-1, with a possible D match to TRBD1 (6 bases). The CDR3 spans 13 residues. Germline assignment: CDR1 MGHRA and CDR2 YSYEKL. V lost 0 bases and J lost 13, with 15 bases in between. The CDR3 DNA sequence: TGCGCCAGCAGCCAAGAGGGGGCCTTGAGGGTTTTCTTT. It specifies CASSQEGALRVFF.

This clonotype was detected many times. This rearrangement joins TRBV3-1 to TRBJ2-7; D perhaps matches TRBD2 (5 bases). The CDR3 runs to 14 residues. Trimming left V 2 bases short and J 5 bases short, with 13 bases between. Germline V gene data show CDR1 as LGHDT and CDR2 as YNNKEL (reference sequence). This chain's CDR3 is CASSQRWESHEQYF. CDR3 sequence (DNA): TGTGCCAGCAGCCAAAGGTGGGAGTCTCACGAGCAGTACTTC.

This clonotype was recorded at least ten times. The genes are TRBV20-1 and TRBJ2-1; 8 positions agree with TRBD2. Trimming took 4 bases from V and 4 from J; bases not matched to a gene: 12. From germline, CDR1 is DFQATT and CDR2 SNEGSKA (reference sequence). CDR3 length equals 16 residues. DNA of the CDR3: TGCAGTGCTAAGCCACTAACGGGAGGGCTGTACAATGAGCAGTTCTTC. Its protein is CSAKPLTGGLYNEQFF.

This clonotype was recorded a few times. CDR3 in amino acids: CASSPRTPGLAGVETQYF. The CDR3 DNA follows: TGTGCCAGCAGTCCCCGTACACCGGGACTAGCGGGAGTTGAAACGCAGTATTTT. The chain has TRBV12-3 or TRBV12-4 and TRBJ2-3; 14 nucleotides agree with TRBD2. The CDR3 is 18 residues long. Trimming at V came to 5 bases and at J to 9 bases, leaving 16 bases not matched to a gene.

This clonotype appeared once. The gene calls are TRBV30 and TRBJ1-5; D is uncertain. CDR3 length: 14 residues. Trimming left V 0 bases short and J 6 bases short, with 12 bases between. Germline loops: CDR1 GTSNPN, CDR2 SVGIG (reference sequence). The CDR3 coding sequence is TGTGCCTGGAGTGTTTTCGGGGATGGTCAGCCCCAGCATTTT. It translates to CAWSVFGDGQPQHF.

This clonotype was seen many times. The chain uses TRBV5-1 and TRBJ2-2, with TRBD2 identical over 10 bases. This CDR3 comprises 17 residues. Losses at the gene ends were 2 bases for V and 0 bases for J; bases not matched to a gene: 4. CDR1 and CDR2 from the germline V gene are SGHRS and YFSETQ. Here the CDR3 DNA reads TGCGCCAGCAGCTTAAAAACTAGCGGGACGAACACCGGGGAGCTGTTTTTT. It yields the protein CASSLKTSGTNTGELFF.

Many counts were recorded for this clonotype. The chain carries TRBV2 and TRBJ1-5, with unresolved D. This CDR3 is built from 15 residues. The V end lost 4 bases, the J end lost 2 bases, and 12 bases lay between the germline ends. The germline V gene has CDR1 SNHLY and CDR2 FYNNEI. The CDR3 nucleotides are TGTGCCAGCAGTGCACCGACTGAAGGCAATCAGCCCCAGCATTTT. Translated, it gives CASSAPTEGNQPQHF.

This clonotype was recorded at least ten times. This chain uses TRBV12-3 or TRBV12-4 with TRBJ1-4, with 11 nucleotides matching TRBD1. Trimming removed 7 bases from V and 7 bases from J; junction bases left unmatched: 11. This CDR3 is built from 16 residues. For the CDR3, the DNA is TGTGCCAGCACCCTGGACAGGGGGCGTAGAGGTGAAAAACTGTTTTTT. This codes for CASTLDRGRRGEKLFF.

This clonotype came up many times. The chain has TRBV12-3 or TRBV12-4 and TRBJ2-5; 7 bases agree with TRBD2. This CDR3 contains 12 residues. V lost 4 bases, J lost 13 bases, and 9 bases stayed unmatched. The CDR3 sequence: CASSSSPRTRYF. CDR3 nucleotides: TGTGCCAGCAGTTCGAGTCCTAGGACTAGGTACTTC.